Presented here are 28 T cell receptor beta chains from one specimen sequenced in a study of shared T cell receptors in the human thymus. The protocol was immunoSEQ multiplex PCR, while the TCRdb copy is restricted to in-frame clones and leaves out a portion. The sample records a few hundred thousand clones, 85% to 95% being singletons. Material: thymocytes. These TCRs come from a human donor.

Written as DNA, the CDR3 is TGCGCCAGCAGAACAGGGGGCCTCACAGATACGCAGTATTTT. It yields the protein CASRTGGLTDTQYF. The gene calls are TRBV5-1 and TRBJ2-3; 9 positions agree with TRBD1. Per the germline V gene, CDR1 is SGHRS and CDR2 is YFSETQ. The CDR3 contains 14 residues. V lost 5 bases to trimming and J lost 2 bases; unmatched junction nucleotides: 3.

The rearrangement uses TRBV11-2 and TRBJ1-2; D is unclear. There are 13 residues in the CDR3. V lost 0 bases and J lost 3, with 5 bases in between. Per germline, CDR1 SGHAT and CDR2 FQNNGV. CDR3 DNA sequence: TGTGCCAGCAGCTTAGATCCCTACTATGGCTACACCTTC. This codes for CASSLDPYYGYTF. Drawing the rest from reference TRBV11-2 and TRBJ1-2, the complete variable domain is EAGVAQSPRYKIIEKRQSVAFWCNPISGHATLYWYQQILGQGPKLLIQFQNNGVVDDSQLPKDRFSAERLKGVDSTLKIQPAKLEDSAVYLCASSLDPYYGYTFGSGTRLTVV.

In this sample, this clone turned up a few times. This chain connects TRBV19 to TRBJ1-5; D might be TRBD1 (6 bases). The CDR3 has 16 residues. Germline V gene lookup returns CDR1 LNHDA and CDR2 SQIVND (reference sequence). Deletions cut 4 bases from V and 2 bases from J, with 15 bases between. The CDR3, as DNA: TGTGCCAGTAGTAGTGGGAACAGGGAGGGCAATCAGCCCCAGCATTTT. Protein sequence: CASSSGNREGNQPQHF. The whole variable domain, filled in from reference TRBV19 and TRBJ1-5, reads DGGITQSPKYLFRKEGQNVTLSCEQNLNHDAMYWYRQDPGQGLRLIYYSQIVNDFQKGDIAEGYSVSREKKESFPLTVTSAQKNPTAFYLCASSSGNREGNQPQHFGDGTRLSIL.

The gene calls are TRBV6-4 and TRBJ2-2; D is perhaps TRBD2 (6 bases). This CDR3 region has 14 residues. Germline values: CDR1 MRHNA, CDR2 SNTAGT. V was cut by 4 bases and J by 0 bases, with 6 bases left in between. CDR3: CASSAGANTGELFF. Written as DNA, the CDR3 is TGTGCCAGCAGTGCGGGGGCGAACACCGGGGAGCTGTTTTTT.

The chain carries TRBV10-3 and TRBJ1-3; TRBD1 is a possible D gene (6 bases). Trimming removed 6 bases at V and 0 bases at J, with 15 bases between. The germline gives CDR1 ENHRY, CDR2 SYGVKD. This CDR3 is built from 16 residues. Here the CDR3 DNA reads TGTGCCATCAGGTCCCAAGGGGGACGCTCTGGAAACACCATATATTTT. Translation: CAIRSQGGRSGNTIYF.

This clone is a singleton in its sample. The chain joins TRBV7-2 to TRBJ2-7; 7 nucleotides match TRBD1. Per the germline V gene, CDR1 is SGHTA and CDR2 is FQGNSA. CDR3 length equals 19 residues. The V gene end was trimmed by 0 bases and the J gene end by 2 bases; junction bases not matched to a gene: 16. The CDR3: CASSLAEDSYRGRTYEQYF. CDR3 coding DNA: TGTGCCAGCAGCTTAGCTGAGGACTCCTACAGGGGCCGAACCTACGAGCAGTACTTC.

This chain connects TRBV11-2 to TRBJ2-2, with TRBD2 matching 12 bases. This CDR3 contains 19 residues. The V segment lost 0 bases and the J segment 5 bases; nucleotides outside the gene matches: 10. Germline CDR1 reads SGHAT; CDR2 reads FQNNGV. CDR3 loop: CASSLDRRLAGEMTGELFF. In nucleotides, the CDR3 is TGTGCCAGCAGCTTAGATCGGAGACTAGCGGGAGAGATGACCGGGGAGCTGTTTTTT.

CDR3 nucleotide sequence: TGTGCCAGCAGTTTAGGCCAGGGAATTCCCTACGAGCAGTACTTC. Translation gives CASSLGQGIPYEQYF. The J gene is TRBJ2-7, the V gene TRBV28, with D possibly matching TRBD1 (5 bases). Germline CDR1 is MDHEN and CDR2 is SYDVKM. The CDR3 covers 15 residues. The V end lost 2 bases, the J end lost 2 bases, and 13 bases lay between the germline ends.

The V and J genes are TRBV27 and TRBJ1-2; D is perhaps TRBD1 (6 bases). Trimming removed 6 bases at V and 8 bases at J, with 19 bases between. The CDR3 loop spans 14 amino acids. Germline values: CDR1 MNHEY, CDR2 SMNVEV (reference sequence). The CDR3 DNA is TGTGCCAGCAGCCCGACGACAGGAACGGGGGGCTACACCTTC. Its protein is CASSPTTGTGGYTF.

V and J are TRBV30 and TRBJ2-1; D is possibly TRBD1 (6 bases). Trimming shortened V by 5 bases and J by 3 bases, and 17 bases separated the two germline ends. CDR1 is GTSNPN, CDR2 SVGIG, per germline (reference sequence). This CDR3 region has 15 residues. CDR3 region: CAWDLGDKIYNEQFF. The CDR3 nucleotides are TGTGCCTGGGACCTTGGGGACAAAATCTACAATGAGCAGTTCTTC.

The chain is built from TRBV7-9 and TRBJ2-4; maybe TRBD2 (7 bases). Germline loops: CDR1 SEHNR, CDR2 FQNEAQ (reference sequence). The CDR3 sequence is 18 residues long. The V end was cut by 2 bases, the J end by 0 bases, with 17 bases between. CDR3 in amino acids: CASSLHWQGRGAKNIQYF. The DNA for the CDR3 is TGTGCCAGCAGCTTACATTGGCAGGGGAGGGGAGCCAAAAACATTCAGTACTTC.

The chain carries TRBV5-6 and TRBJ2-7, with 7 bases matching TRBD1. Trimming took 5 bases from V and 6 from J; bases not matched to a gene: 11. Looked up from germline, CDR1 is SGHDT and CDR2 is YYEEEE. There are 14 residues in the CDR3. CDR3 sequence reads: CASRLTRQGLEQYF. The CDR3 nucleotides are TGTGCCAGCAGGTTGACGAGACAGGGCCTCGAGCAGTACTTC. Supplemented by reference TRBV5-6 and TRBJ2-7, the full variable domain reads DAGVTQSPTHLIKTRGQQVTLRCSPKSGHDTVSWYQQALGQGPQFIFQYYEEEERQRGNFPDRFSGHQFPNYSSELNVNALLLGDSALYLCASRLTRQGLEQYFGPGTRLTVT.

The chain recombines TRBV27 with TRBJ2-7, with unresolved D. The CDR3 spans 13 residues. Germline CDR1 is MNHEY and CDR2 is SMNVEV (reference sequence). Trimming left V 2 bases short and J 4 bases short, with 9 bases between. As DNA, the CDR3 is TGTGCCAGCAGTTTAGATATAAGATACGAGCAGTACTTC. Amino acids: CASSLDIRYEQYF.

The J gene is TRBJ2-5, the V gene TRBV28, with D tentatively TRBD1 (5 bases). Germline V gives CDR1 MDHEN, CDR2 SYDVKM. This CDR3 contains 13 residues. Trimming cost V 1 base and J 4 bases, with 7 bases left between them. The CDR3: CASSLYRGETQYF. As DNA, the CDR3 is TGTGCCAGCAGTTTATATAGGGGAGAGACCCAGTACTTC. The variable domain in full, with the rest retrieved from reference TRBV28 and TRBJ2-5, is DVKVTQSSRYLVKRTGEKVFLECVQDMDHENMFWYRQDPGLGLRLIYFSYDVKMKEKGDIPEGYSVSREKKERFSLILESASTNQTSMYLCASSLYRGETQYFGPGTRLLVL.

The chain carries TRBV7-9 and TRBJ1-3; D gene uncertain. The length of the CDR3 is 16 residues. With 5 bases removed from V and 2 bases from J, the gap between germline ends came to 16 bases. Germline lookup yields CDR1 SEHNR and CDR2 FQNEAQ (reference sequence). The CDR3 bases are TGTGCCAGCAGCATTATCCACAGCATCACTGGAAACACCATATATTTT. Translation: CASSIIHSITGNTIYF.

This chain links TRBV5-4 with TRBJ2-2, with 14 bases fitting TRBD2. The trim removed 4 bases at V and 4 bases at J, leaving 15 bases unmatched. Germline values: CDR1 SGHNT, CDR2 YYREEE (reference sequence). This CDR3 region has 20 residues. The CDR3 region is CASSPLPQGLAGEVTGELFF. CDR3 in DNA: TGTGCCAGCAGCCCCCTCCCCCAGGGACTAGCGGGAGAGGTCACCGGGGAGCTGTTTTTT.

The chain has TRBV19 and TRBJ2-7; TRBD2 matches 13 bases. Germline CDR1 LNHDA, CDR2 SQIVND (reference sequence). The CDR3 runs to 15 residues. With 5 bases clipped from V and 6 bases from J, the junction kept 7 bases outside the gene matches. In DNA form, the CDR3 reads TGTGCCAGTAGTGCCGGGACTAGCGGGACTAGCGAGCAGTACTTC. Translated: CASSAGTSGTSEQYF. The full variable domain, with the rest looked up from reference TRBV19 and TRBJ2-7, is DGGITQSPKYLFRKEGQNVTLSCEQNLNHDAMYWYRQDPGQGLRLIYYSQIVNDFQKGDIAEGYSVSREKKESFPLTVTSAQKNPTAFYLCASSAGTSGTSEQYFGPGTRLTVT.

The rearrangement joins TRBV28 to TRBJ1-1; D gene uncertain. Trimming removed 5 bases at V and 4 bases at J, with 17 bases between. The CDR3 has 15 amino acids. Germline CDR1 and CDR2: MDHEN and SYDVKM. CDR3 sequence (DNA): TGTGCCAGCAGTCTAATTCGTCGAAGGCGCACTGAAGCTTTCTTT. Translation: CASSLIRRRRTEAFF. Variable domain in full (rest from reference TRBV28 and TRBJ1-1): DVKVTQSSRYLVKRTGEKVFLECVQDMDHENMFWYRQDPGLGLRLIYFSYDVKMKEKGDIPEGYSVSREKKERFSLILESASTNQTSMYLCASSLIRRRRTEAFFGQGTRLTVV.

This chain joins TRBV5-1 and TRBJ1-1; tentative D call: TRBD1 (6 bases). CDR1 and CDR2 from the germline V gene are SGHRS and YFSETQ. Trimming removed 1 base at V and 5 bases at J, with 18 bases between. This CDR3 is built from 16 residues. The CDR3 bases are TGCGCCAGCAGCTTGATGGGGGCGGCCGAGGGAACTGAAGCTTTCTTT. This codes for CASSLMGAAEGTEAFF.

This clone has a single count. The chain carries TRBV10-2 and TRBJ2-7; 7 positions match TRBD1. CDR1 and CDR2 (germline): WSHSY, SAAADI. The CDR3 has 14 residues. With 6 bases clipped from V and 0 bases from J, the junction kept 5 bases outside the gene matches. CDR3 nucleotide sequence: TGCGCCAGCAGAGGGGACAGACCCTCCTACGAGCAGTACTTC. Translating it yields CASRGDRPSYEQYF.

The rearrangement links TRBV12-1 to TRBJ2-1. TRBV12-1 has pseudogene status. This CDR3 spans 16 amino acids. The CDR3 loop is CASSLGLSSQDNEQFF. In DNA form, the CDR3 reads TGTGCCAGCAGCTTGGGCTTGTCTAGTCAAGACAATGAGCAGTTCTTC.

The gene calls are TRBV10-3 and TRBJ1-1; maybe TRBD1 (6 bases). This CDR3 region has 16 residues. CDR1 and CDR2 (germline): ENHRY, SYGVKD. V lost 11 bases and J lost 0, with 22 bases in between. CDR3 sequence (DNA): TGTGCCCCCCGGACTCCAGGGGTAGCGCTGAACACTGAAGCTTTCTTT. Translating it yields CAPRTPGVALNTEAFF.

The chain couples TRBV28 to TRBJ2-1; TRBD2 matches at 12 bases. Per germline, CDR1 MDHEN and CDR2 SYDVKM. The junction had 18 bases not matched to a gene; V was cut back by 6 bases and J by 3 bases. This CDR3 contains 20 residues. The chain's CDR3 is CASRGPRLAGDLPFYNEQFF. For the CDR3, the DNA is TGTGCCAGCAGAGGCCCTAGACTAGCGGGAGACCTACCATTCTACAATGAGCAGTTCTTC.

The rearrangement joins TRBV9 to TRBJ2-1; 10 nucleotides line up with TRBD2. The CDR3 extends over 14 amino acids. Germline V lookup: CDR1 SGDLS, CDR2 YYNGEE. With 5 bases clipped from V and 9 bases from J, the junction kept 8 bases outside the gene matches. DNA for the CDR3: TGTGCCAGCAGTACTCTAGCGGGAGTGGGTGAGCAGTTCTTC. It codes for CASSTLAGVGEQFF.

The chain is built from TRBV30 and TRBJ2-1; D is ambiguous. Trimming cost V 0 bases and J 4 bases, with 4 bases left between them. This CDR3 has 12 residues. Looked up from germline, CDR1 is GTSNPN and CDR2 is SVGIG (reference sequence). The CDR3 nucleotides read TGTGCCTGGAGTGTACATTACAATGAGCAGTTCTTC. It translates to CAWSVHYNEQFF.

The CDR3 bases are TGTGCCAGTAGTATCCCCGCGAACACCGGGGAGCTGTTTTTT. Protein sequence: CASSIPANTGELFF. V usage is TRBV19 and J usage is TRBJ2-2; no reliable D call. This CDR3 has 14 residues. The V end lost 3 bases, the J end lost 0 bases, and 5 bases lay between the germline ends. The germline CDR1 and CDR2 sequences are LNHDA and SQIVND (reference sequence).

The J gene is TRBJ2-1, the V gene TRBV5-1, with 8 positions matching TRBD2. V lost 1 base to trimming and J lost 8 bases; unmatched junction nucleotides: 8. There are 15 residues in the CDR3. Germline V gene data show CDR1 as SGHRS and CDR2 as YFSETQ. The CDR3 reads CASSLPGRVIDEQFF. The CDR3 DNA reads TGCGCCAGCAGCTTGCCCGGGAGGGTGATCGATGAGCAGTTCTTC.

This clone occurred once. J is TRBJ2-7 and V is TRBV10-2; 11 nucleotides align to TRBD1. CDR3 length equals 21 residues. Per the germline V gene, CDR1 is WSHSY and CDR2 is SAAADI. The V segment lost 6 bases and the J segment 0 bases; nucleotides outside the gene matches: 22. The CDR3 loop reads CASRANTRDRGTFENSYEQYF. CDR3 nucleotide sequence: TGCGCCAGCAGAGCAAATACCCGGGACAGGGGGACTTTCGAGAACTCCTACGAGCAGTACTTC.